A selection of T cell receptor beta chains follows, all from one sample in a study of vaccination effects on CD4 cells after COVID-19. Clones were read by immunoSEQ multiplex PCR, and TCRdb kept only the in-frame ones, dropping some. The sample records 23,000 or so clones, roughly 81% being singletons. No antigen is known for these receptors. The sequencing used CD4+ T cells from PBMCs cultured with SARS-CoV-2 spike peptides, collected after COVID-19 vaccination. These receptor sequences come from a human donor who received a COVID-19 vaccine. Some clones in this sample may be carry-over from other donors' samples. CDR3s include the opening cysteine and the closing phenylalanine or tryptophan. Each record gives: D gene, clone size, CDR3 length, V gene, J gene, CDR3 DNA, CDR3 protein. The D gene is left open where the match is weak. Where a row states a size, it is once, few, many or the class of an expanded clone; other rows omit it.

d_call: TRBD1; clone_size: .; cdr3_length: 15; v_call: TRBV29-1; j_call: TRBJ1-1; cdr3_nt: TGCAGCGTTGAAGAGCCGACAGGGGCCCTCACTGAAGCTTTCTTT; cdr3_aa: CSVEEPTGALTEAFF
d_call: .; clone_size: .; cdr3_length: 16; v_call: TRBV6-5; j_call: TRBJ1-6; cdr3_nt: TGTGCCAGCAGTTACGGGTTCAGCTCCTATAATTCACCCCTCCACTTT; cdr3_aa: CASSYGFSSYNSPLHF
d_call: .; clone_size: .; cdr3_length: 14; v_call: TRBV25-1; j_call: TRBJ1-2; cdr3_nt: TGTGCCAGCAGTGAATATTCACAGAACTATGGCTACACCTTC; cdr3_aa: CASSEYSQNYGYTF
d_call: TRBD2; clone_size: .; cdr3_length: 15; v_call: TRBV2; j_call: TRBJ2-1; cdr3_nt: TGTGCCAGCAGTGAAAACAGCGGGGGGGGTAATGAGCAGTTCTTC; cdr3_aa: CASSENSGGGNEQFF
d_call: .; clone_size: .; cdr3_length: 14; v_call: TRBV5-1; j_call: TRBJ1-2; cdr3_nt: TGCGCCAGCAGCCTAGGGGGGCAGACTCATGGCTACACCTTC; cdr3_aa: CASSLGGQTHGYTF
d_call: .; clone_size: .; cdr3_length: 13; v_call: TRBV27; j_call: TRBJ2-4; cdr3_nt: TGTGCCAGCAGTTTATCGTTCGGGAACATTCAGTACTTC; cdr3_aa: CASSLSFGNIQYF
d_call: TRBD1; clone_size: .; cdr3_length: 16; v_call: TRBV7-2; j_call: TRBJ1-5; cdr3_nt: TGTGCCAGCAGCTTAGCCCTCGGGACAGGGAATCAGCCCCAGCATTTT; cdr3_aa: CASSLALGTGNQPQHF
d_call: TRBD1; clone_size: once; cdr3_length: 15; v_call: TRBV4-1; j_call: TRBJ1-6; cdr3_nt: TGCGCCAGCAGCCTCCGGGACAGGGACCCCTCACCCCTCCACTTT; cdr3_aa: CASSLRDRDPSPLHF
d_call: .; clone_size: .; cdr3_length: 13; v_call: TRBV19; j_call: TRBJ2-2; cdr3_nt: TGTGCCAGTAGTTCCTCGGTCACCGGGGAGCTGTTTTTT; cdr3_aa: CASSSSVTGELFF
d_call: .; clone_size: once; cdr3_length: 15; v_call: TRBV7-9; j_call: TRBJ1-4; cdr3_nt: TGTGCCAGCAGCATCAAGACAGGCAGTTATGAAAAACTGTTTTTT; cdr3_aa: CASSIKTGSYEKLFF
d_call: .; clone_size: .; cdr3_length: 11; v_call: TRBV20-1; j_call: TRBJ2-1; cdr3_nt: TGCAGCACCGAACCCTACAATGAGCAGTTCTTC; cdr3_aa: CSTEPYNEQFF
d_call: TRBD2; clone_size: .; cdr3_length: 17; v_call: TRBV5-1; j_call: TRBJ2-5; cdr3_nt: TGCGCCAGCAGCTCCAATCCTAGCGGGGCCAGCCAAGAGACCCAGTACTTC; cdr3_aa: CASSSNPSGASQETQYF
d_call: .; clone_size: .; cdr3_length: 12; v_call: TRBV2; j_call: TRBJ2-5; cdr3_nt: TGTGCCAGCAGATCGGAGGGAGAGACCCAGTACTTC; cdr3_aa: CASRSEGETQYF
d_call: .; clone_size: few; cdr3_length: 15; v_call: TRBV30; j_call: TRBJ2-1; cdr3_nt: TGTGCCTGGAGTGTTGGACAGTTATTCTACAATGAGCAGTTCTTC; cdr3_aa: CAWSVGQLFYNEQFF
d_call: .; clone_size: .; cdr3_length: 14; v_call: TRBV3-1/TRBV3-2; j_call: TRBJ1-6; cdr3_nt: TGTGCCAGCAGCCATCCACGGCAGGACTCACCCCTCCACTTT; cdr3_aa: CASSHPRQDSPLHF
d_call: .; clone_size: once; cdr3_length: 15; v_call: TRBV13; j_call: TRBJ2-2; cdr3_nt: TGTGCCAGCAGCTCTATCTATAAAAAAAACGGGGAGCTGTTTTTT; cdr3_aa: CASSSIYKKNGELFF
d_call: .; clone_size: .; cdr3_length: 11; v_call: TRBV19; j_call: TRBJ2-5; cdr3_nt: TGTGCCAGGAGGGGCCAAGAGACCCAGTACTTC; cdr3_aa: CARRGQETQYF
d_call: TRBD1; clone_size: once; cdr3_length: 17; v_call: TRBV2; j_call: TRBJ1-4; cdr3_nt: TGTGCCAGCAGGACCCCGGAGACAGGGTATGCTAATGAAAAACTGTTTTTT; cdr3_aa: CASRTPETGYANEKLFF
d_call: .; clone_size: once; cdr3_length: 14; v_call: TRBV6-6; j_call: TRBJ1-5; cdr3_nt: TGTGCCAGCAGTGGTAGGGTCGGCAATCAGCCCCAGCATTTT; cdr3_aa: CASSGRVGNQPQHF
d_call: .; clone_size: .; cdr3_length: 14; v_call: TRBV5-1; j_call: TRBJ1-5; cdr3_nt: TGCGCCAGCAGCTTGGACGGGAGCAATCAGCCCCAGCATTTT; cdr3_aa: CASSLDGSNQPQHF
d_call: TRBD1; clone_size: .; cdr3_length: 17; v_call: TRBV4-3; j_call: TRBJ2-5; cdr3_nt: TGCGCCAGCAGCCAAAACCCCCACAGGGGGAATATTGGGACCCAGTACTTC; cdr3_aa: CASSQNPHRGNIGTQYF
d_call: .; clone_size: .; cdr3_length: 13; v_call: TRBV5-4; j_call: TRBJ2-5; cdr3_nt: TGTGCCAGCAGCACGACTGGTTCGGAGACCCAGTACTTC; cdr3_aa: CASSTTGSETQYF
d_call: TRBD1; clone_size: .; cdr3_length: 16; v_call: TRBV9; j_call: TRBJ2-5; cdr3_nt: TGTGCCAGCAGCGCTCACCCCGGGACAGCAATAGAGACCCAGTACTTC; cdr3_aa: CASSAHPGTAIETQYF
d_call: .; clone_size: .; cdr3_length: 15; v_call: TRBV5-5; j_call: TRBJ1-6; cdr3_nt: TGTGCCAGCAGTTCTAGACCTGTTATTAATTCACCCCTCCACTTT; cdr3_aa: CASSSRPVINSPLHF
d_call: .; clone_size: once; cdr3_length: 17; v_call: TRBV19; j_call: TRBJ2-1; cdr3_nt: TGTGCCAGTAGTATAGATCGGGGTTCTGGGTATCGGAATGAGCAGTTCTTC; cdr3_aa: CASSIDRGSGYRNEQFF
d_call: .; clone_size: .; cdr3_length: 13; v_call: TRBV12-3/TRBV12-4; j_call: TRBJ1-4; cdr3_nt: TGTGCCAGCAGTTTGGGGGACTACGAAAAACTGTTTTTT; cdr3_aa: CASSLGDYEKLFF
d_call: TRBD2; clone_size: few; cdr3_length: 15; v_call: TRBV4-1; j_call: TRBJ2-1; cdr3_nt: TGCGCCAGCAGCCAGGCGCGGGGGGGCTACAATGAGCAGTTCTTC; cdr3_aa: CASSQARGGYNEQFF
d_call: .; clone_size: .; cdr3_length: 12; v_call: TRBV18; j_call: TRBJ2-5; cdr3_nt: TGTGCCAGCTCTCAACCCCCAGAGACCCAGTACTTC; cdr3_aa: CASSQPPETQYF
d_call: .; clone_size: .; cdr3_length: 14; v_call: TRBV11-3; j_call: TRBJ2-4; cdr3_nt: TGTGCCAGCAGCTTAGGGCAGGCCAAAAACATTCAGTACTTC; cdr3_aa: CASSLGQAKNIQYF
d_call: .; clone_size: .; cdr3_length: 13; v_call: TRBV7-8; j_call: TRBJ1-1; cdr3_nt: TGTGCCAGCACCCTGGGACGAGGCACTGAAGCTTTCTTT; cdr3_aa: CASTLGRGTEAFF
d_call: .; clone_size: .; cdr3_length: 16; v_call: TRBV4-2; j_call: TRBJ2-5; cdr3_nt: TGTGCCAGCAGCCCAGTCGGTTTCAGCGGACAAGAGACCCAGTACTTC; cdr3_aa: CASSPVGFSGQETQYF
d_call: .; clone_size: .; cdr3_length: 15; v_call: TRBV6-2/TRBV6-3; j_call: TRBJ2-1; cdr3_nt: TGTGCCAGCAGTCCCTGGCGGACCACCGGGAATGAGCAGTTCTTC; cdr3_aa: CASSPWRTTGNEQFF
d_call: .; clone_size: .; cdr3_length: 14; v_call: TRBV19; j_call: TRBJ1-4; cdr3_nt: TGTGCCAGCAAAACAGGTGCCTCTCTTGAAAAACTGTTTTTT; cdr3_aa: CASKTGASLEKLFF
d_call: .; clone_size: .; cdr3_length: 15; v_call: TRBV11-2; j_call: TRBJ1-1; cdr3_nt: TGTGCCAGCAGCTCCTCTACTAGGGACACCAGTGAAGCTTTCTTT; cdr3_aa: CASSSSTRDTSEAFF
d_call: .; clone_size: .; cdr3_length: 16; v_call: TRBV24-1; j_call: TRBJ2-4; cdr3_nt: TGTGCCACCAGTGACATCGGGCAGGGAGGCAAAAACATTCAGTACTTC; cdr3_aa: CATSDIGQGGKNIQYF
d_call: .; clone_size: .; cdr3_length: 16; v_call: TRBV2; j_call: TRBJ2-3; cdr3_nt: TGTGCCAGCAGTGAAGGTCTAGCCGGAAGCACAGATACGCAGTATTTT; cdr3_aa: CASSEGLAGSTDTQYF
d_call: .; clone_size: .; cdr3_length: 12; v_call: TRBV5-1; j_call: TRBJ2-1; cdr3_nt: TGCGCCAGCAGCTTGTACGACAATGAGCAGTTCTTC; cdr3_aa: CASSLYDNEQFF
d_call: TRBD1; clone_size: few; cdr3_length: 16; v_call: TRBV4-2; j_call: TRBJ2-2; cdr3_nt: TGTGCCAGCAGCCAAGTTGGGACAGGCCCCCCCGGGGAGCTGTTTTTT; cdr3_aa: CASSQVGTGPPGELFF
d_call: .; clone_size: .; cdr3_length: 12; v_call: TRBV12-3/TRBV12-4; j_call: TRBJ1-5; cdr3_nt: TGTGCCAGCAGTTTTGGCGGTCAGCCCCAGCATTTT; cdr3_aa: CASSFGGQPQHF
d_call: .; clone_size: .; cdr3_length: 15; v_call: TRBV24-1; j_call: TRBJ2-3; cdr3_nt: TGTGCCACCAGTGACCCCACCTCAATTGAAGATACGCAGTATTTT; cdr3_aa: CATSDPTSIEDTQYF
d_call: .; clone_size: few; cdr3_length: 13; v_call: TRBV7-2; j_call: TRBJ2-5; cdr3_nt: TGTGCCAGCAGCTCAGGGTTCGAGAAGACCCAGTACTTC; cdr3_aa: CASSSGFEKTQYF
d_call: .; clone_size: .; cdr3_length: 10; v_call: TRBV29-1; j_call: TRBJ1-2; cdr3_nt: TGCAGCGTTGAAGATCCAGGTGTCGCCTTC; cdr3_aa: CSVEDPGVAF
d_call: .; clone_size: .; cdr3_length: 13; v_call: TRBV30; j_call: TRBJ1-1; cdr3_nt: TGTGCCTGGAGTGGAGATTTACGGGGGCAAGCTTTCTTT; cdr3_aa: CAWSGDLRGQAFF